This TCR beta chain was sequenced during a study of T cell repertoires in cytomegalovirus infection. The wider study: Both a matching HLA type and CMV infection were indicated by public TCR beta signatures.

The germline CDR1 and CDR2 sequences are SGHTA and FQGNSA. V was pared by 0 bases and J by 6 bases, with 6 bases of the junction left unmatched. The CDR3 is 17 residues long. The sample holds many counts of this clonotype. No antigen is known for it. Findings of the study overall: There were HLA-C-restricted CMV-specific TCR beta clonotypes dominating the ex vivo response.

MiXCR was run by TCRdb on the reads, yielding one entry per CDR3 protein. This table holds some 230,000 distinct CDR3 sequences, 22% found once. This TCR was sampled from a human donor in good health (CMV status not recorded). Some clones in this sample may be carry-over from other donors' samples. Material: CD8+ T cells from PBMCs. The rearrangement links TRBV7-2 to TRBJ2-3; the match to TRBD2 covers 13 bases. In nucleotides, the CDR3 is TGTGCCAGCAGCTTAGCGAGGACTAGCGGGGGCCAGGATACGCAGTATTTT. Translation: CASSLARTSGGQDTQYF.